One sample yielded the 29 T cell receptor beta chains listed below, sequenced in a study of spatial heterogeneity in lung cancer. Study findings and constraints: Tumoral mutation counts were tracked by counts of expanded intratumoral alpha and beta TCRs.

A single record per CDR3 protein comes from TCRdb applying MiXCR to the 5' RACE reads. The repertoire holds roughly 10,000 distinct CDR3 sequences, with approximately 8% as singletons. Time point indicated: sample taken at primary tumor resection. Antigen specificity for these receptors is unknown. This sample comprised lung tumor tissue, obtained at surgery. These receptors all come from a male donor with early-stage non-small cell lung cancer.

This clonotype was counted ten times or more. The chain uses TRBV7-9 and TRBJ1-1; the match to TRBD1 covers 8 bases. Germline trimming cut 2 bases from V and 0 bases from J; bases unmatched to any gene: 11. Germline CDR1 is SEHNR and CDR2 is FQNEAQ (reference sequence). CDR3 length: 18 residues. The CDR3 sequence: CASSLLGTGLTMNTEAFF. CDR3 DNA sequence: TGTGCCAGCAGCTTACTTGGGACAGGTCTCACCATGAACACTGAAGCTTTCTTT.

Note on this clonotype: A much larger clone lies one base from this, so it may be a read error. The chain links TRBV20-1 to TRBJ2-2; D unclear. CDR3 length equals 13 residues. V was clipped by 7 bases and J by 0 bases, with 9 bases between them. CDR1 and CDR2 (germline): DFQATT, SNEGSKA (reference sequence). The CDR3 DNA is TGCAGTGTTCCCAGCCCGAACACCGGGGAGCTGTTTTTT. Translation gives CSVPSPNTGELFF.

This clonotype was observed many times. This chain uses TRBV7-3 with TRBJ2-1, with D possibly matching TRBD2 (6 bases). V was cut by 0 bases and J by 6 bases, with 21 bases left in between. The CDR3 totals 18 residues. The germline V gene has CDR1 SGHTA and CDR2 FQGTGA. In DNA form, the CDR3 reads TGTGCCAGCAGCTTAACGGTGGTAGCGGAGGGGCGAGGCAATGAGCAGTTCTTC. Its translation: CASSLTVVAEGRGNEQFF. Based on the CDR3 plus reference TRBV7-3 and TRBJ2-1, the full variable domain is GAGVSQTPSNKVTEKGKYVELRCDPISGHTALYWYRQSLGQGPEFLIYFQGTGAADDSGLPNDRFFAVRPEGSVSTLKIQRTERGDSAVYLCASSLTVVAEGRGNEQFFGPGTRLTVL.

This clonotype was picked up many times. The chain couples TRBV5-1 to TRBJ2-7; D not resolved. V was cut by 2 bases and J by 5 bases, with 8 bases left in between. The CDR3 consists of 12 residues. Germline-derived CDR1 and CDR2 are SGHRS and YFSETQ. This CDR3 is CASSFGVNEQYF. The CDR3 DNA follows: TGCGCCAGCAGCTTTGGGGTCAACGAGCAGTACTTC.

In its sample, this clonotype was seen many times. The chain is built from TRBV3-1 and TRBJ2-7, with TRBD1 identical over 7 bases. Germline trimming cut 11 bases from V and 6 bases from J; bases unmatched to any gene: 10. The CDR3 is made up of 12 amino acids. Germline lookup yields CDR1 LGHDT and CDR2 YNNKEL (reference sequence). The CDR3 nucleotides are TGTGCCGTTGGGACAGCCCAAGTCGAGCAGTACTTC. Amino acid sequence: CAVGTAQVEQYF.

This clonotype was seen a few times. The chain couples TRBV20-1 to TRBJ1-1; the D gene is possibly TRBD1 (5 bases). Trimming took off 0 bases at V and 1 base at J, with 9 bases between the two ends. Germline CDR1 reads DFQATT; CDR2 reads SNEGSKA (reference sequence). The CDR3 sequence is 14 residues long. The CDR3 reads CSARDRRGNTEAFF. DNA for the CDR3: TGCAGTGCTAGAGATCGAAGGGGGAACACTGAAGCTTTCTTT.

This clonotype is hyperexpanded within its sample. V is TRBV7-2 and J is TRBJ2-1; D ambiguous. The ends were cut back, 4 bases at V and 10 bases at J, with 11 bases in the middle. The CDR3 contains 12 residues. Germline V CDR1 and CDR2: SGHTA, FQGNSA. Here the CDR3 reads CASSSDLSEQFF. CDR3 DNA sequence: TGTGCCAGCAGCTCGGACCTATCGGAGCAGTTCTTC.

This clonotype has only a few counts. V usage is TRBV18 and J usage is TRBJ2-7; possible D gene TRBD1, 6 bases. The CDR3 consists of 14 residues. The V end lost 2 bases, the J end lost 0 bases, and 8 bases lay between the germline ends. Looked up from germline, CDR1 is KGHSH and CDR2 is LQKENI. DNA of the CDR3: TGTGCCAGCTCACCAGACAGGTTCTCCTACGAGCAGTACTTC. Amino acid sequence: CASSPDRFSYEQYF.

This clonotype was recorded many times. The gene calls are TRBV3-1 and TRBJ2-5; the D gene is possibly TRBD2 (6 bases). The CDR3 is 13 amino acids. V gave up 4 bases and J gave up 3 bases, with 9 bases separating them. Germline loops: CDR1 LGHDT, CDR2 YNNKEL (reference sequence). The CDR3 here is CASSRRGEETQYF. DNA for the CDR3: TGTGCCAGCAGCCGCCGCGGGGAAGAGACCCAGTACTTC.

The V and J genes are TRBV20-1 and TRBJ2-4, with 9 bases that match TRBD1. The CDR3 spans 14 residues. The germline V gene has CDR1 DFQATT and CDR2 SNEGSKA (reference sequence). The V gene end was trimmed by 3 bases and the J gene end by 4 bases; junction bases not matched to a gene: 4. The CDR3 DNA sequence: TGCAGTGCTAGTCATGGGACAGGGAAAAACATTCAGTACTTC. Its protein product is CSASHGTGKNIQYF.

Judged by abundance, this clonotype is medium-sized. The rearrangement links TRBV6-2 or TRBV6-3 to TRBJ1-5, with a weak D call TRBD1 (5 bases). Trimming shortened V by 6 bases and J by 9 bases, and 18 bases separated the two germline ends. The CDR3 is 14 amino acids. CDR1 is MNHEY, CDR2 SVGEGT, per germline. CDR3: CASRDGSRERPQHF. In DNA, the CDR3 is TGTGCCAGCAGGGACGGGAGCAGGGAACGGCCCCAGCATTTT.

In this sample, this clonotype is medium-sized. J is TRBJ2-5 and V is TRBV5-4, with D tentatively TRBD2 (6 bases). This CDR3 is built from 14 residues. Germline V gene sequence: CDR1 SGHNT, CDR2 YYREEE (reference sequence). With 4 bases removed from V and 7 bases from J, the gap between germline ends came to 17 bases. CDR3 amino acids: CASSNAGSDGTQYF. CDR3 DNA sequence: TGTGCCAGCAGCAACGCGGGATCCGATGGGACCCAGTACTTC.

The table lists this clonotype with many counts. The V gene is TRBV9, the J gene TRBJ2-7; 8 nucleotides match TRBD1. The CDR3 runs to 19 residues. CDR1 is SGDLS, CDR2 YYNGEE, per germline. V shed 3 bases and J 0 bases; nucleotides not matched to a gene: 17. Written as DNA, the CDR3 is TGTGCCAGCAGCGGGGGGGACAGGACCCAGTACGATAGCTCCTACGAGCAGTACTTC. It specifies CASSGGDRTQYDSSYEQYF.

The sample holds a few counts of this clonotype. The chain links TRBV7-8 to TRBJ1-5; 9 bases line up with TRBD1. J was trimmed by 7 bases and V by 5 bases; bases with no gene match: 3. The CDR3 is made up of 13 amino acids. Germline lookup yields CDR1 SGHVS and CDR2 FQNEAQ. In DNA form, the CDR3 reads TGTGCCAGCAGCCGGGACAGGGAACAGCCCCAGCATTTT. This sequence encodes CASSRDREQPQHF.

The genes are TRBV4-2 and TRBJ2-5; no clear D. The V end was cut by 0 bases, the J end by 9 bases, with 14 bases between. Looked up from germline, CDR1 is LGHNA and CDR2 is YNFKEQ. The CDR3 extends over 14 amino acids. The CDR3 loop reads CASSQDPQTLAQYF. The CDR3, as DNA: TGTGCCAGCAGCCAAGATCCCCAGACTTTAGCCCAGTACTTC.

CDR3 DNA sequence: TGTGCCAGCAGTTGGGGGGAAATGGAGACCCAGTACTTC. Amino acid sequence: CASSWGEMETQYF. The rearrangement links TRBV6-1 to TRBJ2-5, with a possible D match to TRBD2 (6 bases). V lost 5 bases and J 5 bases, leaving 12 bases between the germline ends. The CDR3 covers 13 residues. Germline V CDR1 and CDR2: MNHNS, SASEGT.

By proportion, this clonotype is medium-sized (0.01 to 0.1%). The J gene is TRBJ1-4, the V gene TRBV15; no definite D call. The CDR3 is made up of 15 amino acids. Germline V gene lookup returns CDR1 LNHNV and CDR2 YYDKDF (reference sequence). The V gene lost 4 bases and the J gene lost 7 bases, with 16 bases spanning the gap. CDR3 protein: CATSTRTDVFEKLFF. The CDR3 DNA reads as TGTGCCACCAGCACTCGGACGGACGTCTTTGAAAAACTGTTTTTT.

This clonotype was recorded a few times. V gene TRBV29-1 combines with J gene TRBJ2-1; D may be TRBD2 (5 bases). Germline V gives CDR1 SQVTM, CDR2 ANQGSEA. This CDR3 spans 14 amino acids. The ends were cut back, 7 bases at V and 6 bases at J, with 19 bases in the middle. Written as DNA, the CDR3 is TGCAGCGCCGAGGGCCGATCGCCCGTCAATGAGCAGTTCTTC. Translated, it gives CSAEGRSPVNEQFF.

This chain joins TRBV27 and TRBJ2-7; 7 bases agree with TRBD1. Per the germline V gene, CDR1 is MNHEY and CDR2 is SMNVEV (reference sequence). With V trimmed by 2 bases and J by 2 bases, 6 bases remained unmatched. This CDR3 spans 15 amino acids. The CDR3 nucleotides are TGTGCCAGCAGTTTAATCGGGACAGACCCCTACGAGCAGTACTTC. Encoded protein: CASSLIGTDPYEQYF.

This clonotype occurred many times. The chain uses TRBV7-9 and TRBJ1-4; TRBD1 might be the D (6 bases). CDR3 size: 13 residues. V was clipped by 11 bases and J by 8 bases, with 18 bases between them. Germline V CDR1 and CDR2: SEHNR, FQNEAQ (reference sequence). CDR3 in amino acids: CAGDLTGGEKLFF. The DNA for the CDR3 is TGTGCCGGAGACCTGACAGGAGGCGAAAAACTGTTTTTT.

This clonotype was observed many times. The V and J genes are TRBV23-1 and TRBJ1-5; D is ambiguous. TRBV23-1 has ORF status, its function being uncertain. The CDR3 runs to 17 residues. V was clipped by 3 bases and J by 0 bases, with 15 bases between them. CDR3 sequence (DNA): TGCGCCAGCAGTCAGGGAGGCCCGCGATCTAGCAATCAGCCCCAGCATTTT. Translating gives CASSQGGPRSSNQPQHF.

The table lists this clonotype with many counts. The rearrangement joins TRBV3-1 to TRBJ1-1; D remains unclear. Trimming shortened V by 0 bases and J by 2 bases, and 7 bases separated the two germline ends. Germline V gives CDR1 LGHDT, CDR2 YNNKEL (reference sequence). The CDR3 sequence is 14 residues long. The CDR3: CASSQDLSNTEAFF. CDR3 bases: TGTGCCAGCAGCCAAGATCTTAGCAACACTGAAGCTTTCTTT.

Sample share makes this clonotype large. The chain couples TRBV12-3 or TRBV12-4 to TRBJ2-2, with a weak D call TRBD2 (5 bases). This CDR3 comprises 14 residues. The germline V and J ends were trimmed by 0 bases and 6 bases, with 8 bases remaining between them. CDR3 protein: CASSLAGAAGELFF. The CDR3 DNA reads TGTGCCAGCAGTTTAGCGGGAGCGGCCGGGGAGCTGTTTTTT.

This clonotype counts as medium-sized. V gene TRBV29-1 combines with J gene TRBJ2-2; a weak D match, TRBD1 (6 bases). This CDR3 is built from 15 residues. Germline V gene sequence: CDR1 SQVTM, CDR2 ANQGSEA. Trimming took off 7 bases at V and 2 bases at J, with 17 bases between the two ends. CDR3: CSGLAPDRNTGELFF. CDR3 DNA sequence: TGCAGCGGACTTGCTCCGGACAGAAACACCGGGGAGCTGTTTTTT.

The J gene is TRBJ2-1, the V gene TRBV28, with 7 nucleotides matching TRBD1. The germline gives CDR1 MDHEN, CDR2 SYDVKM. After removal of 3 bases from V and 0 bases from J, the junction contained 11 bases not matched to a gene. The CDR3 sequence is 18 residues long. CDR3 in amino acids: CASSLARDRSSSYNEQFF. As DNA, the CDR3 is TGTGCCAGCAGTTTGGCAAGGGACAGAAGTAGCTCCTACAATGAGCAGTTCTTC.

J is TRBJ2-5 and V is TRBV29-1; 10 bases map to TRBD2. The V segment lost 6 bases and the J segment 5 bases; nucleotides outside the gene matches: 9. The length of the CDR3 is 14 residues. Germline CDR1 reads SQVTM; CDR2 reads ANQGSEA. The CDR3 here is CSVERNSGGETQYF. The CDR3 DNA reads as TGCAGCGTCGAAAGGAATAGCGGGGGGGAGACCCAGTACTTC.

Concerning this clonotype: Germline and junction disagree at one end, which may indicate a read error. The genes are TRBV5-1 and TRBJ2-5; 8 bases align to TRBD1. The V gene's germline CDR1 is SGHRS and CDR2 YFSETQ. The CDR3 loop spans 13 amino acids. In nucleotides, the CDR3 is TGCGTCAGCAGCTGGACAGGGCAAGAGACCCAGTACTTC. Protein sequence: CVSSWTGQETQYF.

The rearrangement uses TRBV12-3 or TRBV12-4 and TRBJ2-3, with 8 bases that match TRBD2. The CDR3 runs 15 residues. With 3 bases clipped from V and 5 bases from J, the junction kept 7 bases outside the gene matches. CDR3 DNA sequence: TGTGCCAGCAGTTTGGGAGCGGGAGTTGTAGATACGCAGTATTTT. Residues: CASSLGAGVVDTQYF.

The rearrangement links TRBV3-1 to TRBJ1-6; possibly TRBD1 for D (6 bases). Germline V lookup: CDR1 LGHDT, CDR2 YNNKEL (reference sequence). CDR3 length: 13 amino acids. With 6 bases removed from V and 8 bases from J, the gap between germline ends came to 11 bases. The CDR3 loop is CASRIGGDSPLHF. The DNA for the CDR3 is TGTGCCAGCAGGATAGGGGGGGATTCACCCCTCCACTTT. Based on the CDR3 plus reference TRBV3-1 and TRBJ1-6, the full variable domain is DTAVSQTPKYLVTQMGNDKSIKCEQNLGHDTMYWYKQDSKKFLKIMFSYNNKELIINETVPNRFSPKSPDKAHLNLHINSLELGDSAVYFCASRIGGDSPLHFGNGTRLTVT.